This record looks at one T cell receptor (beta chain) sequence and its context. These data belong to a study of T cell changes during pregnancy in multiple sclerosis. Repertoires were generated with immunoSEQ multiplex PCR, while TCRdb's copy carries only in-frame clones and drops some. The sample records roughly 55,000 clones, 92% being singletons. Germline loops: CDR1 MNHNS, CDR2 SASEGT. V lost 6 bases to trimming and J lost 2 bases; unmatched junction nucleotides: 5. CDR3 length: 14 residues. Sample: CD4+ T cells from peripheral blood mononuclear cells, taken after pregnancy. This clonotype was sampled from a female donor in good health, enrolled as a control in a pregnancy study. The chain recombines TRBV6-1 with TRBJ1-2, with 8 bases matching TRBD1. CDR3 sequence (DNA): TGTGCCAGCAGGGACAGGGTAGGGAACTATGGCTACACCTTC. It translates to CASRDRVGNYGYTF.